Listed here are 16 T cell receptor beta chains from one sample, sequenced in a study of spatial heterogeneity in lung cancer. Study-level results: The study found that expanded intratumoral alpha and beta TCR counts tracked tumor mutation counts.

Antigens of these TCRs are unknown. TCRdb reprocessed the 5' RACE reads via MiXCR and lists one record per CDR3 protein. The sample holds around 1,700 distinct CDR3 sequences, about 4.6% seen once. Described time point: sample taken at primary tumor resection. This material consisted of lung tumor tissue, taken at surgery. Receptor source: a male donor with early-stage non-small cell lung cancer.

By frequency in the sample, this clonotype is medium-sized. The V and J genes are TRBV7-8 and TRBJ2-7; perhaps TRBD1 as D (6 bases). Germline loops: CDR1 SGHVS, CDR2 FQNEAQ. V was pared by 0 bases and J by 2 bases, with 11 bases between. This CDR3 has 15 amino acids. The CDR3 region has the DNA TGTGCCAGCAGCTTAGCGCTGGACAGAACCTACGAGCAGTACTTC. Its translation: CASSLALDRTYEQYF.

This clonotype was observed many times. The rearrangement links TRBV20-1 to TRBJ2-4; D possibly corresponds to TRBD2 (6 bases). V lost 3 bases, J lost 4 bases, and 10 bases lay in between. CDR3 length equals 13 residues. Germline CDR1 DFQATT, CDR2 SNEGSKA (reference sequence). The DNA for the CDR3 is TGCAGTGCTAGGGCGGGGATAAAAAACATTCAGTACTTC. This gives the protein CSARAGIKNIQYF.

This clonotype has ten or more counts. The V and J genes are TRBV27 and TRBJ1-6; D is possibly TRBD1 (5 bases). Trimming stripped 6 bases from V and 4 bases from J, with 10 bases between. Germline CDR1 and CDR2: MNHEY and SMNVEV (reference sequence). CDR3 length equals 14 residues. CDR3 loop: CASSPQGYNSPLHF. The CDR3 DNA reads TGTGCCAGCAGCCCTCAGGGTTATAATTCACCCCTCCACTTT.

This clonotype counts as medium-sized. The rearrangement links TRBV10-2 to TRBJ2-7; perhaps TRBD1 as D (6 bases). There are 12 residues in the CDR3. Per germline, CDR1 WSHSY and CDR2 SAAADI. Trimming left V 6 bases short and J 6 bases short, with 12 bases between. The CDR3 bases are TGCGCCAGCAGAGATCCAGGGGTCGAGCAGTACTTC. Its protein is CASRDPGVEQYF.

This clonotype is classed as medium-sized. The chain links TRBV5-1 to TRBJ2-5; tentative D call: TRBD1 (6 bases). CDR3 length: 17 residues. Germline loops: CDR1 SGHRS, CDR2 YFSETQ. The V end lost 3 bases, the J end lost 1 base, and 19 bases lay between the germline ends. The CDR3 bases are TGCGCCAGCAGCTATTCCCGGGACACCGCTTCCCAAGAGACCCAGTACTTC. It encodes CASSYSRDTASQETQYF.

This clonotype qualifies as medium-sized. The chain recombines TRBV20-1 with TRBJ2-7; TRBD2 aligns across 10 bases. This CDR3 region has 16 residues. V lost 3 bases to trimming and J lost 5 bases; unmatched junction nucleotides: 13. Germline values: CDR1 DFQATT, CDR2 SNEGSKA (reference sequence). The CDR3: CSASGTSGVGGDEQYF. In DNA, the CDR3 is TGCAGTGCTAGTGGCACTAGCGGGGTAGGTGGAGACGAGCAGTACTTC.

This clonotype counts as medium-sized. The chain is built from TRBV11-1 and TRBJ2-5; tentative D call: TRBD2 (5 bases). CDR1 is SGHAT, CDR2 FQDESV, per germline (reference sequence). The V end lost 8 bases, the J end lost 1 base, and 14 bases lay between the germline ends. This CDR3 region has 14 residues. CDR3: CASRSTKTQETQYF. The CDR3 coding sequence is TGTGCCAGCCGATCGACTAAGACCCAAGAGACCCAGTACTTC.

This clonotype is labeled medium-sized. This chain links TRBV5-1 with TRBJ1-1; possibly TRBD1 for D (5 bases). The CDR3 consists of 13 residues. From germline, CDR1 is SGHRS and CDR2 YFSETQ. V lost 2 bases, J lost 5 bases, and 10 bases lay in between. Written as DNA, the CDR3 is TGCGCCAGCAGCTTAAGGGGCGGGACTGAAGCTTTCTTT. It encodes CASSLRGGTEAFF.

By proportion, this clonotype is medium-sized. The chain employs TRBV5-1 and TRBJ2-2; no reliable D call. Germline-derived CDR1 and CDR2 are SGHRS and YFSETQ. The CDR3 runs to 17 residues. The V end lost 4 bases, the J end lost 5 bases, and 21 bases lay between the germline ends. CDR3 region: CASSLWVLSGSTGELFF. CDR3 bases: TGCGCCAGCAGCCTCTGGGTGCTAAGTGGGTCGACCGGGGAGCTGTTTTTT.

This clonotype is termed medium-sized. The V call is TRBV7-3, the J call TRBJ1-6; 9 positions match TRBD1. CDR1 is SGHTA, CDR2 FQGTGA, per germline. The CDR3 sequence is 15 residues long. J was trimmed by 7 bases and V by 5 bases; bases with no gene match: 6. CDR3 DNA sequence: TGTGCCAGCAGCCCGGGGGACAGGGACAATTCACCCCTCCACTTT. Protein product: CASSPGDRDNSPLHF.

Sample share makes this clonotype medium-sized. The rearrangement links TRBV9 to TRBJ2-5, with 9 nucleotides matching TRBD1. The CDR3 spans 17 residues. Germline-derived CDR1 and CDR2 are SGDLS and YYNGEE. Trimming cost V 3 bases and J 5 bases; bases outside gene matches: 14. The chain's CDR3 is CASSEGFGTGPGETQYF. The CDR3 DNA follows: TGTGCCAGCAGCGAGGGATTCGGGACAGGGCCCGGGGAGACCCAGTACTTC. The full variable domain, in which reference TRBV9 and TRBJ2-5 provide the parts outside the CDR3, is DSGVTQTPKHLITATGQRVTLRCSPRSGDLSVYWYQQSLDQGLQFLIQYYNGEERAKGNILERFSAQQFPDLHSELNLSSLELGDSALYFCASSEGFGTGPGETQYFGPGTRLLVL.

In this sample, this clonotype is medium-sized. CDR3 DNA sequence: TGTGCCAGCAGTATACTACCGAACACCGGGGAGCTGTTTTTT. It yields the protein CASSILPNTGELFF. The J gene is TRBJ2-2, the V gene TRBV27; D unresolved. Germline CDR1 reads MNHEY; CDR2 reads SMNVEV (reference sequence). The CDR3 totals 14 residues. Trimming took off 5 bases at V and 0 bases at J, with 7 bases between the two ends.

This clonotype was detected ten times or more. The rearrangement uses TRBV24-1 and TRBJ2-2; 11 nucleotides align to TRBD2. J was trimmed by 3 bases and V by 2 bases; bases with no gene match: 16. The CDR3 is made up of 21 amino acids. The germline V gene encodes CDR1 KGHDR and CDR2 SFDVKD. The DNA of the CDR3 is TGTGCCACCAGTGATTCGTGGGGATCTAGCGGGAGGAATGTCTACACCGGGGAGCTGTTTTTT. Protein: CATSDSWGSSGRNVYTGELFF.

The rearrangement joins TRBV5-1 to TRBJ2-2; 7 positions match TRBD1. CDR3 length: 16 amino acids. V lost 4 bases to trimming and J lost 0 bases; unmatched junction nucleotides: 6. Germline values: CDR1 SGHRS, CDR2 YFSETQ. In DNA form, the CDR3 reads TGCGCCAGCAGCGCACCCGGGACAGCGAACACCGGGGAGCTGTTTTTT. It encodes CASSAPGTANTGELFF.

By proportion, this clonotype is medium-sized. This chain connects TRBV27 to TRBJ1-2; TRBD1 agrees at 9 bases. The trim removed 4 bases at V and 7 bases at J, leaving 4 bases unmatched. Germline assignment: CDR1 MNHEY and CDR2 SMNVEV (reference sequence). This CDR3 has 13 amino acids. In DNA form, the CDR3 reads TGTGCCAGCAGTTCGGGACAGGGAGGTGGCTACACCTTC. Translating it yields CASSSGQGGGYTF.

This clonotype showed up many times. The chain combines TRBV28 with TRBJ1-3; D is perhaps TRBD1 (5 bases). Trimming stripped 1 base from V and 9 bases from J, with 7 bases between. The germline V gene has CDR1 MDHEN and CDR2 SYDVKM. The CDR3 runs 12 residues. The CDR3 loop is CASSLSRGTIYF. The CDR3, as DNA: TGTGCCAGCAGTTTATCGAGGGGCACCATATATTTT.